This T cell receptor (beta chain) was obtained from a study of long-term antiretroviral therapy in people with HIV. Study-level results: The clones with expansion before ART were dominant in the repertoire at all time points.

Version v3.0 of the immunoSEQ assay was performed at survey level. Clones were read by immunoSEQ multiplex PCR, and TCRdb kept only the in-frame ones, dropping some. The repertoire holds roughly 17,000 clones, with 70% to 85% as singletons. As concerns this clone: Its antigen is unidentified.

The CDR3 consists of 12 residues. The chain has TRBV12-1 and TRBJ1-1. TRBV12-1 is a pseudogene. Sequenced here: unsorted PBMCs, sampled 2.1 years after starting antiretroviral therapy. This TCR was recovered from a man in his forties with HIV. The CDR3 here is CASSFQGSGAFF. The CDR3 DNA reads TGTGCCAGCAGCTTCCAGGGTTCGGGGGCTTTCTTT.